This T cell receptor beta chain was sequenced for a study of T-cell reconstitution after alpha-beta-depleted transplantation in children. The TCRbeta library incorporated unique molecular identifiers. TCRdb fed the PCR reads into MiXCR, producing one record per CDR3 protein. The profile shows just over 350,000 distinct CDR3 sequences, about 14% of them singletons. V was cut by 4 bases and J by 7 bases, with 17 bases left in between. Germline loops: CDR1 SGHDT, CDR2 YYEEEE. The CDR3 runs 14 residues. The chain uses TRBV5-6 and TRBJ1-1, with a tentative D call TRBD1 (6 bases). The sequence was collected from a human donor who donated a stem cell graft to a child with Fanconi anemia. The source was PBMCs, collected from the stem cell graft. CDR3 coding DNA: TGTGCCAGCAGCGAGGATATGGGGGCGGGTGAAGCTTTCTTT. Its protein product is CASSEDMGAGEAFF.